The present entry profiles one T cell receptor (beta chain) with its context. Its antigen remains unknown. The record originates from a study of cytomegalovirus exposure and HLA in healthy donors. Study-wide results and limits: Apart from CMV serostatus, no immune exposure information was available.

PCR amplification relied on 60 Vbeta primers (plus 13 Jbeta primers). TCRdb keeps only in-frame clones here, not all; method: immunoSEQ multiplex PCR. The sample yields around 170,000 clones, 75% to 90% seen once. Trimming stripped 5 bases from V and 7 bases from J, with 14 bases between. Germline CDR1 is MNHEY and CDR2 is SMNVEV (reference sequence). The CDR3 extends over 14 amino acids. The specimen sequenced was PBMCs. The rearrangement links TRBV27 to TRBJ2-2, with D maybe TRBD1 (6 bases). The TCR sequence derives from a man aged 35 to 55 in good health and CMV-seropositive. CDR3 in DNA: TGTGCCAGCAGTGAGTTGGACAGTGACGGGGAGCTGTTTTTT. It specifies CASSELDSDGELFF.